This T cell receptor (beta chain) was captured in a study of CD8 T cells in ankylosing spondylitis. V shed 1 base, J shed 4 bases, and the junction held 7 bases outside the gene matches. Germline CDR1 reads SGHVS; CDR2 reads FNYEAQ. This CDR3 comprises 16 residues. TCRdb fed the 5' RACE reads into MiXCR, producing one record per CDR3 protein. The sample carries 150,000 or so distinct CDR3 sequences, around 16% recorded once. Findings of the study overall: As reported, disease-linked clones showed significant enrichment in matched ankylosing spondylitis synovial fluid.

This clonotype has ten or more counts. Its target is not known. The chain carries TRBV7-6 and TRBJ2-7, with 10 bases lining up with TRBD1. The TCR sequence derives from a male donor with ankylosing spondylitis or in good health (not recorded which). Specimen: blood, either unsorted or a sorted T cell fraction (not recorded which). This CDR3 is CASSLEDRGIVYEQYF. DNA of the CDR3: TGTGCCAGCAGCTTAGAGGACAGGGGGATTGTGTACGAGCAGTACTTC.